This TCR beta chain was obtained from a study of tumor-infiltrating lymphocytes in oesophageal squamous cell carcinoma (dated by TCRdb to the mid-2010s). The germline V gene provides CDR1 SGHTA and CDR2 FQGTGA. Inclusive of the bounding cysteine and phenylalanine, the CDR3 is 14 residues long. Only the CDR3 region is kept as DNA, spanning 42 bases read in frame from base 1. From V the trimming removes 5 bases and from J it removes 1 base, while the gene matches leave 2 bases of the junction unaccounted for. Libraries were prepared through PCR. Sequencing used an Illumina HiSeq 2000. TCRdb reanalyzed the raw reads on its own, using fastp at Q25 for trimming and MiXCR for clone calling, and kept in-frame beta chains. A single entry per CDR3 protein holds the most common genes and DNA from its merged rows. This sample is represented by some 10,000 distinct CDR3 sequences; approximately 61% of them were singletons. The ten largest clonotypes hold 27% of the sample.

This clonotype appeared a few times. The antigen it binds to is not known. No per-base quality is available; no much larger clone lies one base away. The material sequenced was esophageal tumor tissue. This sequence originates from a female donor with esophageal squamous cell carcinoma. The chain uses TRBV7-3 and TRBJ2-3; the junction holds 8 bases that match TRBD1. The CDR3: CASSPGGGTDTQYF. The nucleotides are TGTGCCAGCAGCCCAGGGGGCGGCACAGATACGCAGTATTTT.